This is a list of T cell receptor beta chains from one sample in a study of response to subunit inactivated influenza vaccine. Using its own MiXCR run on the RT-PCR reads, TCRdb lists one record per CDR3 protein. The sample yields some 520,000 distinct CDR3 sequences, approximately 15% seen once. Material: CD4+ T cells sorted from PBMCs, obtained less than 25 months after vaccination. These receptors were collected from a man between 50 and 69 years old who received an inactivated influenza vaccine. The CDR3 runs from the conserved cysteine through the conserved F or W. The D gene is left open where the match is weak.

CDR3aa: CSVGGQSQETQYF
v_gene: TRBV29-1
d_gene: NA

CDR3aa: CSARDGRRSSNQPQHF
v_gene: TRBV20-1
d_gene: NA

CDR3aa: CASSRTSGRNQETQYF
v_gene: TRBV5-5
d_gene: TRBD2

CDR3aa: CASSDSHFGQGQETQYF
v_gene: TRBV6-1
d_gene: TRBD1

CDR3aa: CASSLDFTDTQYF
v_gene: TRBV11-3
d_gene: NA

CDR3aa: CASSLGVGATQPQHF
v_gene: TRBV5-1
d_gene: NA

CDR3aa: CASSQTVQPQHF
v_gene: TRBV2
d_gene: NA

CDR3aa: CSARPLERDVVYEQYF
v_gene: TRBV20-1
d_gene: TRBD2

CDR3aa: CASSLKKRQNRGSGELFF
v_gene: TRBV27
d_gene: TRBD2

CDR3aa: CASSPQSFGNEQFF
v_gene: TRBV12-3/TRBV12-4
d_gene: NA

CDR3aa: CASSQTVRATYNEQFF
v_gene: TRBV4-3
d_gene: NA

CDR3aa: CASSYDRNSNQPQHF
v_gene: TRBV6-5
d_gene: NA

CDR3aa: CASSPQSNTEAFF
v_gene: TRBV10-2
d_gene: NA

CDR3aa: CASSWGTGMPNTEAFF
v_gene: TRBV12-3/TRBV12-4
d_gene: TRBD1

CDR3aa: CALLTAGQRTYEQYF
v_gene: TRBV19
d_gene: NA

CDR3aa: CSASPAGGADQPQYF
v_gene: TRBV20-1
d_gene: NA

CDR3aa: CASSLQGFYGNTIYF
v_gene: TRBV7-2
d_gene: NA

CDR3aa: CAISEARNTEAFF
v_gene: TRBV10-3
d_gene: NA

CDR3aa: CASSSTGLTEAFF
v_gene: TRBV12-3/TRBV12-4
d_gene: NA

CDR3aa: CASSVSAGTDTQYF
v_gene: TRBV7-9
d_gene: NA

CDR3aa: CASSPGLAVAYEQYF
v_gene: TRBV7-9
d_gene: TRBD2

CDR3aa: CASSYGGGNTEAFF
v_gene: TRBV5-4
d_gene: NA

CDR3aa: CASSYGRGQYEQYF
v_gene: TRBV6-5
d_gene: TRBD1

CDR3aa: CASSFRGRRTDTQYF
v_gene: TRBV27
d_gene: TRBD1

CDR3aa: CASSIQGGGANVLTF
v_gene: TRBV5-1
d_gene: NA

CDR3aa: CASSIMDTSYEQYF
v_gene: TRBV9
d_gene: NA

CDR3aa: CASSSGEPNTDTQYF
v_gene: TRBV5-4
d_gene: NA

CDR3aa: CSARGGLSGGTDTQYF
v_gene: TRBV29-1
d_gene: NA

CDR3aa: CASSLGTMNYGYTF
v_gene: TRBV5-1
d_gene: NA

CDR3aa: CASSQGTSGRADEQFF
v_gene: TRBV4-3
d_gene: TRBD2

CDR3aa: CSAYIPGLAGEQYF
v_gene: TRBV20-1
d_gene: TRBD2

CDR3aa: CSVTLAASTDTQYF
v_gene: TRBV29-1
d_gene: TRBD2

CDR3aa: CAGGSNTGELFF
v_gene: TRBV7-9
d_gene: NA

CDR3aa: CASSYKVTGELFF
v_gene: TRBV27
d_gene: NA

CDR3aa: CASSLYSGGGYNEQFF
v_gene: TRBV4-3
d_gene: TRBD2

CDR3aa: CASSRGQEIYEQYF
v_gene: TRBV16
d_gene: TRBD1

CDR3aa: CASSLIQGVAGELFF
v_gene: TRBV5-6
d_gene: NA

CDR3aa: CSARDASGGNTGELFF
v_gene: TRBV20-1
d_gene: TRBD2

CDR3aa: CFVGNTDTQYF
v_gene: TRBV20-1
d_gene: NA

CDR3aa: CASSFISETQYF
v_gene: TRBV7-2
d_gene: NA

CDR3aa: CASSHGPGAGNTIYF
v_gene: TRBV7-7
d_gene: NA

CDR3aa: CASRPGQGAGQPQHF
v_gene: TRBV6-1
d_gene: TRBD1